This is a list of T cell receptor beta chains from one sample in a study of blood T cell repertoires in COVID-19. Profiling relied on immunoSEQ multiplex PCR, and the TCRdb table lists in-frame clones only, not all of them. The sample lists more than 120,000 clones, 80% to 90% occurring once. The sample comprised peripheral blood. Every receptor here comes from a human donor with acute or convalescent COVID-19. The donor label of this sample is uncertain. CDR3s include the opening cysteine and the closing phenylalanine or tryptophan. Fields, in order: V gene, CDR3 length, CDR3 protein.

TRBV14	18	CASSQEVLRTGSLAEAFF
TRBV6-2/TRBV6-3	19	CASSYSNRPGTDSNQPQHF
TRBV2	15	CASSEQGAKGYGYTF
TRBV11-2	13	CASSPGTTGTQYF
TRBV4-1	14	CASSQPSRAGGYTF
TRBV5-6	13	CASSLDSGDTIYF
TRBV6-6	14	CASMNFQGGYGYTF
TRBV5-8	15	CASSGQGFLDQPQHF
TRBV30	13	CVILRRGHNEQFF
TRBV27	15	CASSLGLGVGDEQFF
TRBV25-1	13	CASSPTTSDEQFF
TRBV6-5	13	CASSPARADGYTF
TRBV27	14	CASSPGGWNSPLHF
TRBV4-2	17	CASSQDQSSGMGDTQYF
TRBV4-2	14	CASSQDLENQPQHF
TRBV7-9	14	CASSLAAQRDTQYF
TRBV4-2	15	CASSQGQGGYTEAFF
TRBV4-3	13	CASSPNGAEKLFF
TRBV5-4	15	CASSEGPFSGQPQHF
TRBV6-5	12	CASSPGQNGYTF
TRBV13	13	CASSSRQGREAFF
TRBV5-6	14	CASSLVGLEEKLFF
TRBV9	14	CASSPWEGDEKLFF
TRBV7-3	13	CASSLYSSYEQYF
TRBV10-3	15	CAISAGEGGNQPQHF
TRBV6-5	13	CASSYLQDNEQFF
TRBV11-2	15	CASSSPRTVYNEQFF
TRBV4-3	17	CASSQGQSEGYNSPLHF
TRBV6-2/TRBV6-3	13	CASSYAKNYGYTF
TRBV27	13	CAVGLVSYNEQFF
TRBV24-1	14	CATSDYTSTDTQYF
TRBV9	16	CASSPSLGQPNEKLFF
TRBV27	16	CASSLEGFPNTGELFF
TRBV9	15	CASSVRVAAYNEQFF
TRBV7-9	17	CASSRASGLSGANVLTF
TRBV7-8	19	CASSLFASGTGGEYNEQFF
TRBV5-1	15	CASSYQGLNYNEQFF
TRBV11-2	14	CASSPEGVGTEAFF
TRBV5-4	15	CASSLSRSGANVLTF
TRBV19	13	CASIEGESQPQHF